Presented here are 23 T cell receptor beta chains from one specimen sequenced in a study of T cell responses to AZD1222 COVID-19 vaccine. Libraries were prepared by immunoSEQ multiplex PCR; TCRdb keeps only in-frame clonotypes and omits some of them. The sample lists 120,000 or so clones, around 92% occurring once. Material: peripheral blood, obtained on day 0 of AZD1222 vaccination. The receptors were gathered from an adult in good health.

The chain uses TRBV10-3 and TRBJ2-1; 8 bases line up with TRBD1. The junction had 1 base not matched to a gene; V was cut back by 4 bases and J by 5 bases. From germline, CDR1 is ENHRY and CDR2 SYGVKD. This CDR3 is built from 13 residues. CDR3 in DNA: TGTGCCATCAGTGCACAGGGGGACAATGAGCAGTTCTTC. Its translation: CAISAQGDNEQFF.

This chain joins TRBV9 and TRBJ2-7, with D possibly being TRBD1 (6 bases). The CDR3 totals 15 residues. V gave up 1 base and J gave up 4 bases, with 15 bases separating them. Germline-derived CDR1 and CDR2 are SGDLS and YYNGEE. The CDR3 is CASSVSDRTAYEQYF. CDR3 nucleotides: TGTGCCAGCAGCGTATCGGACAGAACCGCTTACGAGCAGTACTTC.

Here the CDR3 reads CASSPGSPNEQFF. As DNA, the CDR3 is TGTGCCAGCTCACCGGGCAGCCCCAATGAGCAGTTCTTC. The chain uses TRBV18 and TRBJ2-1; D gene unclear. Trimming removed 3 bases from V and 6 bases from J, with 9 bases in between. Germline V lookup: CDR1 KGHSH, CDR2 LQKENI. The CDR3 covers 13 residues.

The rearrangement uses TRBV18 and TRBJ2-3; TRBD2 aligns across 7 bases. CDR1 is KGHSH, CDR2 LQKENI, per germline. The V segment lost 6 bases and the J segment 6 bases; nucleotides outside the gene matches: 12. This CDR3 is built from 15 residues. For the CDR3, the DNA is TGTGCCAGCTCCACCCAGCGGGAAGCCCCCGATACGCAGTATTTT. Translated, it gives CASSTQREAPDTQYF. Looking up the rest from reference TRBV18 and TRBJ2-3 gives the full variable domain: NAGVMQNPRHLVRRRGQEARLRCSPMKGHSHVYWYRQLPEEGLKFMVYLQKENIIDESGMPKERFSAEFPKEGPSILRIQQVVRGDSAAYFCASSTQREAPDTQYFGPGTRLTVL.

The V call is TRBV6-1, the J call TRBJ2-7; D unresolved. Germline CDR1 is MNHNS and CDR2 is SASEGT. The CDR3 consists of 16 residues. Deletions cut 1 base from V and 0 bases from J, with 13 bases between. CDR3 nucleotide sequence: TGTGCCAGCAGTGAAGGTTTGATCGGAAGCTCCTACGAGCAGTACTTC. It codes for CASSEGLIGSSYEQYF.

This clone appeared a few times. This chain joins TRBV5-8 and TRBJ1-4; 9 nucleotides line up with TRBD1. J lost 7 bases, V lost 3 bases, and 4 bases had no gene match. Germline CDR1 and CDR2: SGHTS and YDEGEE. The CDR3 has 14 amino acids. CDR3 amino acids: CASSSTGGSEKLFF. The CDR3 region has the DNA TGTGCCAGCAGCTCGACAGGGGGAAGTGAAAAACTGTTTTTT. Complete variable domain (other parts from reference TRBV5-8 and TRBJ1-4): EAGVTQSPTHLIKTRGQQATLRCSPISGHTSVYWYQQALGLGLQFLLWYDEGEERNRGNFPPRFSGRQFPNYSSELNVNALELEDSALYLCASSSTGGSEKLFFGSGTQLSVL.

This chain joins TRBV9 and TRBJ1-2; the D is unclear. Germline V gene sequence: CDR1 SGDLS, CDR2 YYNGEE. CDR3 size: 13 residues. Deletions cut 2 bases from V and 10 bases from J, with 15 bases between. This chain's CDR3 is CASSVDGLRDYTF. The CDR3 DNA follows: TGTGCCAGCAGCGTGGACGGGCTAAGGGACTACACCTTC.

This chain uses TRBV2 with TRBJ2-1; 9 bases fit TRBD1. This CDR3 contains 15 residues. Germline CDR1 SNHLY, CDR2 FYNNEI. V shed 6 bases and J 1 base; nucleotides not matched to a gene: 4. In nucleotides, the CDR3 is TGTGCCAGCAGGGCCGACAGGGGGTCCTACAATGAGCAGTTCTTC. Amino acids: CASRADRGSYNEQFF.

The J gene is TRBJ2-1, the V gene TRBV27; 10 nucleotides line up with TRBD1. With 5 bases clipped from V and 7 bases from J, the junction kept 11 bases outside the gene matches. This CDR3 region has 16 residues. Per germline, CDR1 MNHEY and CDR2 SMNVEV (reference sequence). The CDR3 nucleotides are TGTGCCAGCAGTCCGATACGGGACAGGGGTGAGAATGAGCAGTTCTTC. This gives the protein CASSPIRDRGENEQFF.

The chain recombines TRBV30 with TRBJ2-6; D is uncertain. The CDR3 totals 13 residues. V was shortened by 6 bases and J by 12 bases, with 18 bases between the two germline ends. Looked up from germline, CDR1 is GTSNPN and CDR2 is SVGIG (reference sequence). The CDR3 reads CACSPGGMGVLTF. CDR3 in DNA: TGTGCCTGTTCCCCCGGTGGGATGGGCGTCCTGACTTTC.

The chain combines TRBV11-2 with TRBJ1-3; D uncertain. V lost 4 bases and J 3 bases, leaving 7 bases between the germline ends. CDR3 length equals 13 residues. The germline CDR1 and CDR2 sequences are SGHAT and FQNNGV. The CDR3 loop is CASSSRNGNTIYF. The DNA of the CDR3 is TGTGCCAGCAGCTCAAGGAATGGAAACACCATATATTTT.

The J gene is TRBJ1-5, the V gene TRBV29-1; weak D call: TRBD1 (5 bases). The length of the CDR3 is 15 residues. CDR1 and CDR2 from the germline V gene are SQVTM and ANQGSEA. V lost 8 bases and J 0 bases, leaving 17 bases between the germline ends. The CDR3 loop is CSPLGGVYSNQPQHF. CDR3 DNA sequence: TGCAGCCCACTCGGGGGAGTCTATAGCAATCAGCCCCAGCATTTT.

Only a few counts were recorded for this clone. This chain uses TRBV10-3 with TRBJ1-5; D is uncertain. The CDR3 is 15 residues long. Germline lookup yields CDR1 ENHRY and CDR2 SYGVKD. V lost 2 bases and J 0 bases, leaving 8 bases between the germline ends. CDR3 sequence reads: CAISETQYSNQPQHF. CDR3 sequence (DNA): TGTGCCATCAGTGAGACCCAGTATAGCAATCAGCCCCAGCATTTT.

The V call is TRBV5-4, the J call TRBJ1-6; D gene unclear. This CDR3 has 15 amino acids. CDR1 is SGHNT, CDR2 YYREEE, per germline (reference sequence). The ends were cut back, 3 bases at V and 7 bases at J, with 14 bases in the middle. CDR3 sequence: CASSWTTGSNSPLHF. CDR3 coding DNA: TGTGCCAGCAGCTGGACCACGGGGAGCAATTCACCCCTCCACTTT.

This clone was recorded a few times. J is TRBJ1-4 and V is TRBV10-3, with 7 bases lining up with TRBD1. From germline, CDR1 is ENHRY and CDR2 SYGVKD. After removal of 9 bases from V and 4 bases from J, the junction contained 5 bases not matched to a gene. The CDR3 loop spans 13 amino acids. In nucleotides, the CDR3 is TGTGCCATTGCAGGGGGGAGTAATGAAAAACTGTTTTTT. It yields the protein CAIAGGSNEKLFF.

The chain has TRBV30 and TRBJ2-1; D unclear. Between the trimmed V and J ends, which lost 5 bases and 8 bases, there was a span of 16 bases. Germline V gene sequence: CDR1 GTSNPN, CDR2 SVGIG (reference sequence). There are 13 residues in the CDR3. Here the CDR3 reads CAWDLGLMDEQFF. The CDR3, as DNA: TGTGCCTGGGACTTAGGGCTTATGGATGAGCAGTTCTTC.

The V gene is TRBV4-1, the J gene TRBJ2-6, with D unresolved. The CDR3 runs 14 residues. V lost 3 bases to trimming and J lost 1 base, with 4 bases between them. The germline V gene has CDR1 MGHRA and CDR2 YSYEKL. The chain's CDR3 is CASSHRSGANVLTF. CDR3 sequence (DNA): TGCGCCAGCAGCCACCGTTCTGGGGCCAACGTCCTGACTTTC.

V usage is TRBV19 and J usage is TRBJ2-2; TRBD1 aligns across 10 bases. Germline CDR1 reads LNHDA; CDR2 reads SQIVND (reference sequence). V lost 8 bases and J lost 4; bases outside the gene matches: 4. The CDR3 loop spans 14 amino acids. The CDR3 DNA sequence: TGTGCCAGTCGCAGGGACAGGGGCACCGGGGAGCTGTTTTTT. Its protein is CASRRDRGTGELFF. The full variable domain, in which reference TRBV19 and TRBJ2-2 provide the parts outside the CDR3, is DGGITQSPKYLFRKEGQNVTLSCEQNLNHDAMYWYRQDPGQGLRLIYYSQIVNDFQKGDIAEGYSVSREKKESFPLTVTSAQKNPTAFYLCASRRDRGTGELFFGEGSRLTVL.

The V gene is TRBV5-1, the J gene TRBJ2-1, with 11 bases that match TRBD2. Germline V gives CDR1 SGHRS, CDR2 YFSETQ. The CDR3 runs 21 residues. Trimming cost V 1 base and J 0 bases; bases outside gene matches: 15. The CDR3 bases are TGCGCCAGCAGCTTGCCTCTAGCGGGAGGCCGGGGGGTGAGCTCCTACAATGAGCAGTTCTTC. This codes for CASSLPLAGGRGVSSYNEQFF. Looking up the rest from reference TRBV5-1 and TRBJ2-1 gives the full variable domain: KAGVTQTPRYLIKTRGQQVTLSCSPISGHRSVSWYQQTPGQGLQFLFEYFSETQRNKGNFPGRFSGRQFSNSRSEMNVSTLELGDSALYLCASSLPLAGGRGVSSYNEQFFGPGTRLTVL.

The chain is built from TRBV11-2 and TRBJ2-1, with D perhaps matching TRBD1 or TRBD2 (5 bases each). Germline assignment: CDR1 SGHAT and CDR2 FQNNGV. This CDR3 is built from 15 residues. Trimming took 5 bases from V and 2 from J, leaving 13 bases between them. The CDR3 DNA sequence: TGTGCCAGCAGCCTAGGGACCCCGACCTACAATGAGCAGTTCTTC. Translated: CASSLGTPTYNEQFF.

This chain joins TRBV19 and TRBJ1-2; D is uncertain. Trimming left V 3 bases short and J 4 bases short, with 12 bases between. The CDR3 loop spans 14 amino acids. From germline, CDR1 is LNHDA and CDR2 SQIVND (reference sequence). The CDR3 region has the DNA TGTGCCAGTAGTATCCGAGGGCATGGCTATGGCTACACCTTC. Protein: CASSIRGHGYGYTF.

This chain joins TRBV25-1 and TRBJ2-7; 8 nucleotides agree with TRBD1. The germline gives CDR1 MGHDK, CDR2 SYGVNS. The CDR3 has 15 residues. V shed 3 bases and J 1 base; nucleotides not matched to a gene: 5. CDR3 bases: TGTGCCAGCAGTGACTCCGGGACAGGTTCCTACGAGCAGTACTTC. This codes for CASSDSGTGSYEQYF.

The chain employs TRBV9 and TRBJ2-3, with 7 bases matching TRBD2. Germline V gene lookup returns CDR1 SGDLS and CDR2 YYNGEE. The ends lost 6 bases at V and 5 bases at J; junction bases unmatched: 9. CDR3 length: 14 amino acids. This CDR3 is CASTRGSGIDTQYF. The CDR3 DNA follows: TGTGCCAGCACCCGCGGGAGTGGTATAGATACGCAGTATTTT.